This T cell receptor beta chain was recorded in a study of shared clonotypes between healthy human individuals. Study-wide points: Exclusively blood specimens were collected; tissue repertoires likely differ.

Trimming removed 3 bases at V and 4 bases at J, with 15 bases between. The CDR3 is 16 amino acids. The germline CDR1 and CDR2 sequences are MNHEY and SMNVEV (reference sequence). Naive CD8 cells comprised CD45RO-negative, CCR7-positively selected cells, excluding terminally differentiated effector memory CD45RA+ cells. This clone was detected only once. Its specificity is unknown. The repertoire was sequenced with immunoSEQ multiplex PCR; TCRdb's copy has only in-frame clones and lacks some. The table includes almost 700,000 clones, about 91% detected once. The sequencing sample was made of naive CD8+ T cells sorted from blood. This TCR came from a man aged 25-45 years in good health. The chain is built from TRBV27 and TRBJ1-4, with D maybe TRBD1 (5 bases). The CDR3 sequence is CASSFRQPSNNEKLFF. CDR3 nucleotides: TGTGCCAGCAGTTTTAGACAGCCGTCGAATAATGAAAAACTGTTTTTT.